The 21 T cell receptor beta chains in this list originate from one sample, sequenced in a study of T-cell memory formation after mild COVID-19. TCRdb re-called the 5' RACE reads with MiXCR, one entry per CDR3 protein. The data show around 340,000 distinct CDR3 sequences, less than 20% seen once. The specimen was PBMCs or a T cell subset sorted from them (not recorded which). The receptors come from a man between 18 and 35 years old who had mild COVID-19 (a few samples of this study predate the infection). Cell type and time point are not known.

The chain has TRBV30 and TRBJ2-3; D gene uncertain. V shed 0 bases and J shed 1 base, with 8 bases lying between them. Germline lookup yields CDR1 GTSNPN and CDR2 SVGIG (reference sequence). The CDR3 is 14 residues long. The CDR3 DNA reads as TGTGCCTGGAGTGTAATGCAGGGCACAGATACGCAGTATTTT. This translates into CAWSVMQGTDTQYF.

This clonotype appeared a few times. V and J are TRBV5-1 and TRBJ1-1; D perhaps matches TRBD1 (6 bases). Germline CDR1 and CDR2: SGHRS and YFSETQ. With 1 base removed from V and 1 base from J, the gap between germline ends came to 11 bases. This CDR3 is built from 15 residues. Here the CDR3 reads CASSLYRVGNTEAFF. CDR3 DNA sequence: TGCGCCAGCAGCTTGTACAGGGTTGGGAACACTGAAGCTTTCTTT. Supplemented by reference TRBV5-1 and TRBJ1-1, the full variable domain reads KAGVTQTPRYLIKTRGQQVTLSCSPISGHRSVSWYQQTPGQGLQFLFEYFSETQRNKGNFPGRFSGRQFSNSRSEMNVSTLELGDSALYLCASSLYRVGNTEAFFGQGTRLTVV.

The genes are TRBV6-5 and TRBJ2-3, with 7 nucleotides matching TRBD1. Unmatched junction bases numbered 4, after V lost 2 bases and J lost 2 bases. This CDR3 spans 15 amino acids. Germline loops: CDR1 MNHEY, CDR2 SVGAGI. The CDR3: CASSYDGTVTDTQYF. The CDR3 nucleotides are TGTGCCAGCAGTTACGACGGGACAGTCACAGATACGCAGTATTTT.

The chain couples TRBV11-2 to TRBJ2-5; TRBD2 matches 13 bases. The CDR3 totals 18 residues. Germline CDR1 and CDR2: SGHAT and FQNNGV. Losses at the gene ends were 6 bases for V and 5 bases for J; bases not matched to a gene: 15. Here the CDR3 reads CASRRTSGGVPGWETQYF. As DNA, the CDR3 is TGTGCCAGCAGGCGTACTAGCGGGGGGGTCCCCGGCTGGGAGACCCAGTACTTC.

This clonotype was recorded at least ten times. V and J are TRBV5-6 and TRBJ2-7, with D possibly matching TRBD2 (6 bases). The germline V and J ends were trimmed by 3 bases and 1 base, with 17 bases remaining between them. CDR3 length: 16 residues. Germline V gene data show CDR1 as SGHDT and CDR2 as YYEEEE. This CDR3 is CASSSWRAGNSYEQYF. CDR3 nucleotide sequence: TGTGCCAGCAGCTCATGGAGGGCAGGGAATTCCTACGAGCAGTACTTC.

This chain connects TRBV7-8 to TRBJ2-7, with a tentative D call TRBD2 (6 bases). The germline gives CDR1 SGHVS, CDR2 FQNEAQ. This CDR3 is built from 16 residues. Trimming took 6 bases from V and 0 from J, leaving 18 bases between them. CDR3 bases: TGTGCCAGCAGAGTGGGCCCAGGGCGGGACTCCTACGAGCAGTACTTC. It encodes CASRVGPGRDSYEQYF.

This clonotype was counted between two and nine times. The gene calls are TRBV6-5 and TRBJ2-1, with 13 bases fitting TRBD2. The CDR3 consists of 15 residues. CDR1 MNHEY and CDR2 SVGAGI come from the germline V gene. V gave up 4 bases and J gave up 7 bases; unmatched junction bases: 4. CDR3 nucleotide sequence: TGTGCCAGCAGTTCCGGGACTAGCGGGGTGAATGAGCAGTTCTTC. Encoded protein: CASSSGTSGVNEQFF.

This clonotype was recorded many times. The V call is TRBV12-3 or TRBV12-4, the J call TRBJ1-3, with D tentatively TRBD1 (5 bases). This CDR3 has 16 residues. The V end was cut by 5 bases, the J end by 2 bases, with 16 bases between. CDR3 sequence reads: CASSPPGGAAGNTIYF. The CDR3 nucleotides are TGTGCCAGCAGTCCTCCCGGGGGTGCAGCTGGAAACACCATATATTTT.

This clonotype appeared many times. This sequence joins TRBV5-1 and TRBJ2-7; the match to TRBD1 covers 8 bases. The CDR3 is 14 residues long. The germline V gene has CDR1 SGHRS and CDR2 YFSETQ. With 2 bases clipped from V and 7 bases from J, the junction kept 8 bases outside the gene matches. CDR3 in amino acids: CASSFPGQGREQYF. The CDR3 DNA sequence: TGCGCCAGCAGCTTCCCAGGACAGGGACGGGAGCAGTACTTC.

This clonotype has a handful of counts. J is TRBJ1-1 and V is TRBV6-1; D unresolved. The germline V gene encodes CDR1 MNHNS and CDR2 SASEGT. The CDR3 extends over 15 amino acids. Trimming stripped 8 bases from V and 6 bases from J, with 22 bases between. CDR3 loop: CASSTRGLGYAEAFF. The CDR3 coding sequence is TGTGCCAGCTCGACGCGCGGTTTAGGCTATGCTGAAGCTTTCTTT.

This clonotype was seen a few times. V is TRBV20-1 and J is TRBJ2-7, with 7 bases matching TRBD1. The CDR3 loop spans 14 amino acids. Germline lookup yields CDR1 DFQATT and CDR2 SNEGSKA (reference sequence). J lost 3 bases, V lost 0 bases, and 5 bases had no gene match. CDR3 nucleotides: TGCAGTGCTAGAGATCAGGGACAGCGCTACGAGCAGTACTTC. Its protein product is CSARDQGQRYEQYF.

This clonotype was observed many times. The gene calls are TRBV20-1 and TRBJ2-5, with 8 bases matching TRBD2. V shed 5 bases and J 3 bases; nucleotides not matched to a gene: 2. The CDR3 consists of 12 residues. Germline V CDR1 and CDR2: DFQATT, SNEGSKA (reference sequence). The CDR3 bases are TGCAGTGCTCCGGGGGGGGAAGAGACCCAGTACTTC. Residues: CSAPGGEETQYF.

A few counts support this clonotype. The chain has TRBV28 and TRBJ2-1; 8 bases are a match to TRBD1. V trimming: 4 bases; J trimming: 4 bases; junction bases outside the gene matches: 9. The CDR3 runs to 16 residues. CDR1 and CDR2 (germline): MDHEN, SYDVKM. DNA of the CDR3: TGTGCCAGCAGTTCCGTGACAGGGGACTTGTACAATGAGCAGTTCTTC. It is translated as CASSSVTGDLYNEQFF.

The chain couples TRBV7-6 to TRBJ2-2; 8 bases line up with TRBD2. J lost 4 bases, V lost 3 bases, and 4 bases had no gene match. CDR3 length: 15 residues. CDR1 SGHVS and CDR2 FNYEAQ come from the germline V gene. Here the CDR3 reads CASSFTGGTTGELFF. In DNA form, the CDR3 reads TGTGCCAGCAGCTTCACGGGGGGGACCACCGGGGAGCTGTTTTTT.

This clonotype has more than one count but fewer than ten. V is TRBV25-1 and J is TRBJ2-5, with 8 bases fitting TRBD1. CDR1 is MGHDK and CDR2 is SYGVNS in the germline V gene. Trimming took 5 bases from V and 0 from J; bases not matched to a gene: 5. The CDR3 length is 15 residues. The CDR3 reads CASSPGQAYQETQYF. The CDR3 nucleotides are TGTGCCAGCAGTCCGGGACAGGCGTACCAAGAGACCCAGTACTTC.

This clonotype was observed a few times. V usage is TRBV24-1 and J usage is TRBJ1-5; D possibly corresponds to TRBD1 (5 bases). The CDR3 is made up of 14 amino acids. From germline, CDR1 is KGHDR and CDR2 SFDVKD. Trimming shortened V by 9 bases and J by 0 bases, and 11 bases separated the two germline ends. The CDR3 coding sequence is TGTGCCACCGGGGCCGGGGATAGCAATCAGCCCCAGCATTTT. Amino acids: CATGAGDSNQPQHF.

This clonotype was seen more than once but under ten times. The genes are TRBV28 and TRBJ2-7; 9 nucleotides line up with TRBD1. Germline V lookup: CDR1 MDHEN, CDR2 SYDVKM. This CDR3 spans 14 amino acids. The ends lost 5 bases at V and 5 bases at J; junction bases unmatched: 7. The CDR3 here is CASSTSWTGDEQYV. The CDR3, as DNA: TGTGCCAGCAGTACCTCCTGGACAGGGGACGAGCAGTACGTC.

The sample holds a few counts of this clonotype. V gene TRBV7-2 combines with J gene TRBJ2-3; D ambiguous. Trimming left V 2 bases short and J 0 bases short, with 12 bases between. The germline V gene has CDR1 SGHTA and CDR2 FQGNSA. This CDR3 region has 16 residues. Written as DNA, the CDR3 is TGTGCCAGCAGCTTACATTGGACCCTAAGCACAGATACGCAGTATTTT. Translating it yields CASSLHWTLSTDTQYF.

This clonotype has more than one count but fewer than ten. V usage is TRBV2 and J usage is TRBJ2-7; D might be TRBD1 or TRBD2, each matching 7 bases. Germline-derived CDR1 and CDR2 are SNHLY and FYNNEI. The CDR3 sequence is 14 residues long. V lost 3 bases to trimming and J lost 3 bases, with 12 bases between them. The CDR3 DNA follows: TGTGCCAGCAGTGACCAGGGGGAGGGCTACGAGCAGTACTTC. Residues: CASSDQGEGYEQYF.

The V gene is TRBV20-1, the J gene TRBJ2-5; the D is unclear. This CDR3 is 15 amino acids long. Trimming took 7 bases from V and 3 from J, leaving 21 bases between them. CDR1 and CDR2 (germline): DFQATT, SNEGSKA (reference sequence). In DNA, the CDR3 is TGCAGTGGCTTTAGACCAGGACGATCAAAAGAGACCCAGTACTTC. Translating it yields CSGFRPGRSKETQYF.

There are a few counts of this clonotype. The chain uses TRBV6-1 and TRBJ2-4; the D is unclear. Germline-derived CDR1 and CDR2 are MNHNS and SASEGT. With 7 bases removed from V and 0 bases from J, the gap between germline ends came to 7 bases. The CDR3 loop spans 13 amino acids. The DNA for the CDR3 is TGTGCCAGCAAAGAGCTAGCCAAAAACATTCAGTACTTC. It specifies CASKELAKNIQYF.